This TCR beta chain appears in the sequencing data of a study of T cells in Graves' hyperthyroidism and ophthalmopathy. Across the study: Peripheral blood collection took place at initial diagnosis, before any treatment. Findings and caveats of the study: A 13 V-J model separated ophthalmopathy from stable hyperthyroidism.

RNA transcripts provided the source from which TCR beta CDR3 regions were amplified. RT-PCR in the first round (using the HTBI primer set) targeted the TCR CDR3. In TCRdb, the multiplex PCR reads were re-called with MiXCR into one record per CDR3 protein. The sample consists of under 350,000 distinct CDR3 sequences, roughly 18% of them appearing once. Looked up from germline, CDR1 is MDHEN and CDR2 is SYDVKM. Trimming removed 5 bases from V and 5 bases from J; junction bases left unmatched: 6. This CDR3 contains 14 residues. This clonotype showed up many times. Its antigen remains unidentified. The chain combines TRBV28 with TRBJ2-3; 8 bases align to TRBD2. This TCR was recovered from a woman aged 45-59 years with Graves' hyperthyroidism. Sequencing used blood. The CDR3 nucleotides are TGTGCCAGCAGTCCCGGGGGGGCAGGAGATACGCAGTATTTT. Translated, it gives CASSPGGAGDTQYF.